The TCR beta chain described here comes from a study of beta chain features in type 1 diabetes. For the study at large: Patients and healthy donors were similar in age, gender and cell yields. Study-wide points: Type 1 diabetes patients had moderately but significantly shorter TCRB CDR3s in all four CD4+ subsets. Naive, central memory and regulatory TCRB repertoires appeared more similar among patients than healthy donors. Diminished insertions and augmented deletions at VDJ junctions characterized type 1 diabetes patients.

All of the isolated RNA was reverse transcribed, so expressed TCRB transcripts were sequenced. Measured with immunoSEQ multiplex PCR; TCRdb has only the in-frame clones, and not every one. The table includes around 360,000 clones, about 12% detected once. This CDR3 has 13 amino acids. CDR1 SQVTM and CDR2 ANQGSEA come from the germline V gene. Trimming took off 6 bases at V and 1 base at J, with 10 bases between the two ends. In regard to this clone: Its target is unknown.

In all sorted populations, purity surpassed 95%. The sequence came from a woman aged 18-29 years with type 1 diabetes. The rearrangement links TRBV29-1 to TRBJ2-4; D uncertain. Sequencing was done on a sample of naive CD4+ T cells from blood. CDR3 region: CSVRTQAKNIQYF. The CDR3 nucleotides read TGCAGCGTGCGAACACAGGCCAAAAACATTCAGTACTTC.